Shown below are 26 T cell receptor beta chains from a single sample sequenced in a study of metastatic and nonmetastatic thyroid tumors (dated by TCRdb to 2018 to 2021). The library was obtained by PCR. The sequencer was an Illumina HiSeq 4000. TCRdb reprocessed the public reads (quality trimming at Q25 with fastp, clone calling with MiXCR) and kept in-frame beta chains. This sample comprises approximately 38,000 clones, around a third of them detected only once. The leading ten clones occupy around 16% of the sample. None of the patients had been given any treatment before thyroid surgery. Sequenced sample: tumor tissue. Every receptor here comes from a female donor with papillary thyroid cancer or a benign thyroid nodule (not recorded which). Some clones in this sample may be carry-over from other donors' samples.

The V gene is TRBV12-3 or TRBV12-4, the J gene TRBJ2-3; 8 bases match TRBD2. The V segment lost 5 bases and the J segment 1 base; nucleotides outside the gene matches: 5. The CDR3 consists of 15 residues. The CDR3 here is CASSDSGVGTDTQYF. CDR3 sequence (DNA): TGTGCCAGCAGTGATAGCGGGGTGGGCACAGATACGCAGTATTTT.

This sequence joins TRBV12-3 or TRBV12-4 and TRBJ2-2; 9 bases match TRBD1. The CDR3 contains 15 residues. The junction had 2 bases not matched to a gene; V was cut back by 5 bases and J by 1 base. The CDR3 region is CASSRQGENTGELFF. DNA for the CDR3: TGTGCCAGCAGTAGACAGGGGGAGAACACCGGGGAGCTGTTTTTT.

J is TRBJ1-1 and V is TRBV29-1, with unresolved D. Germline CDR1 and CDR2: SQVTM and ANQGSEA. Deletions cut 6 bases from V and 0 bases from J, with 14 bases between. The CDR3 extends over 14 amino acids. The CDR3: CSVRSVPLNTEAFF. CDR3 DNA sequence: TGCAGCGTCCGATCGGTGCCTCTGAACACTGAAGCTTTCTTT.

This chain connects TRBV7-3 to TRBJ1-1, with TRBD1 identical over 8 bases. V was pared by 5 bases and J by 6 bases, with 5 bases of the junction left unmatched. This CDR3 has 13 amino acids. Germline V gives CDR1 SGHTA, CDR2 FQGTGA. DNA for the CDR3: TGTGCCAGCAGCCCCGACAGGGGTGCTGAAGCTTTCTTT. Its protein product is CASSPDRGAEAFF.

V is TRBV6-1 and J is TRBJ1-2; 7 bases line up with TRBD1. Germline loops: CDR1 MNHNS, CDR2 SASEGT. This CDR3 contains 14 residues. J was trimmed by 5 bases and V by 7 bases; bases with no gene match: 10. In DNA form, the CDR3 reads TGTGCCAGCATTTGGGACAGAAGCCCTTATGGCTACACCTTC. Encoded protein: CASIWDRSPYGYTF.

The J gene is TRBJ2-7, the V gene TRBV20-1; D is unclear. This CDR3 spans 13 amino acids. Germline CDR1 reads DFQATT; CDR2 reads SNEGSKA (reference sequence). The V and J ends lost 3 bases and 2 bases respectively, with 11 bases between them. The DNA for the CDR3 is TGCAGTGCTAGTCACAGTAATACCTACGAGCAGTACTTC. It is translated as CSASHSNTYEQYF.

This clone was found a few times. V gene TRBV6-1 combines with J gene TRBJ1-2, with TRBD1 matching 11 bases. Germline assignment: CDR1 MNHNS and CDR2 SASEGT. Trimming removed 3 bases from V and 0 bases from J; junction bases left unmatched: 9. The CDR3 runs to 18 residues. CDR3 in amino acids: CASSDFGDRGTTNYGYTF. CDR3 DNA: TGTGCCAGCAGTGATTTTGGGGACAGGGGGACGACTAACTATGGCTACACCTTC.

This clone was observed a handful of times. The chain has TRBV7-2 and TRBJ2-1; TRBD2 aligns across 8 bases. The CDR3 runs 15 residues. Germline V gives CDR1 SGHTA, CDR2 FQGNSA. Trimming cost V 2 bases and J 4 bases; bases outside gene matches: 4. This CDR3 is CASSLTGGIYNEQFF. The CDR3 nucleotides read TGTGCCAGCAGCTTAACGGGAGGGATATACAATGAGCAGTTCTTC.

Written as DNA, the CDR3 is TGCAGTGTCAACCCGGGGAGAGGCACAGATACGCAGTATTTT. This codes for CSVNPGRGTDTQYF. The V gene is TRBV20-1, the J gene TRBJ2-3; D is possibly TRBD2 (5 bases). V lost 7 bases to trimming and J lost 1 base, with 15 bases between them. The germline CDR1 and CDR2 sequences are DFQATT and SNEGSKA (reference sequence). The CDR3 length is 14 residues.

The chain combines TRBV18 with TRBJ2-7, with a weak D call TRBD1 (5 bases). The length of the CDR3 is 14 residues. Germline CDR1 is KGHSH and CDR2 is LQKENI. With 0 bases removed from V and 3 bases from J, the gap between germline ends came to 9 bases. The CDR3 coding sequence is TGTGCCAGCTCACCACCGACAGACCGCTACGAGCAGTACTTC. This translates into CASSPPTDRYEQYF. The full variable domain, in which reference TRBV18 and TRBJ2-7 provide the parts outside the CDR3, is NAGVMQNPRHLVRRRGQEARLRCSPMKGHSHVYWYRQLPEEGLKFMVYLQKENIIDESGMPKERFSAEFPKEGPSILRIQQVVRGDSAAYFCASSPPTDRYEQYFGPGTRLTVT.

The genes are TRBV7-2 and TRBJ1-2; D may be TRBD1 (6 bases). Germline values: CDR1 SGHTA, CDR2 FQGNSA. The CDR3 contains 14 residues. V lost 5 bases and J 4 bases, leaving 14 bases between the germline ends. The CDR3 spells CASSQGQGRYGYTF. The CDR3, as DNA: TGTGCCAGCAGCCAGGGCCAGGGGCGCTATGGCTACACCTTC.

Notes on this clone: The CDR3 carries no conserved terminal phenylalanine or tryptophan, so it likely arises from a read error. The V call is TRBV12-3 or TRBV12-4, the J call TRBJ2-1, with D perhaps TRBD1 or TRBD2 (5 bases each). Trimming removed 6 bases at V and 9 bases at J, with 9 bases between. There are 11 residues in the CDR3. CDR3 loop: CASRGDGEQFL. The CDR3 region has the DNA TGTGCCAGCAGAGGGGACGGTGAGCAGTTCTTG.

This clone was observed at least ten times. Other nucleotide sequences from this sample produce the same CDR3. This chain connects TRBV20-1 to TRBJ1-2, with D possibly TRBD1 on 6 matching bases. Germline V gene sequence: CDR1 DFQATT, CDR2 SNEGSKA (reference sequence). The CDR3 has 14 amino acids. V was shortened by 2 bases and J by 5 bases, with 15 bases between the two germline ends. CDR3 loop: CSARFAGDAYGYTF. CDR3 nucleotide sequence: TGCAGTGCTAGATTCGCAGGGGACGCATATGGCTACACCTTC.

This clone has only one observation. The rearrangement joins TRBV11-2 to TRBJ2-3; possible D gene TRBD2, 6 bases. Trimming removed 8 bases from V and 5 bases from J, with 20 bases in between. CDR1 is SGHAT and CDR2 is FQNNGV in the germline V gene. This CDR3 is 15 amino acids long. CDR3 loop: CASRPMGGRKDTQYF. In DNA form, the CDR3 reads TGTGCCAGCCGCCCCATGGGTGGGAGGAAAGATACGCAGTATTTT.

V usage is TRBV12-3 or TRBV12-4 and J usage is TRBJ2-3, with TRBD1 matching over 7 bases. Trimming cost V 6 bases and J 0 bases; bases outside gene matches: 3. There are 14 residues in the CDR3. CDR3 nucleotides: TGTGCCAGCAGCCCGGGACAGAGCACAGATACGCAGTATTTT. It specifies CASSPGQSTDTQYF.

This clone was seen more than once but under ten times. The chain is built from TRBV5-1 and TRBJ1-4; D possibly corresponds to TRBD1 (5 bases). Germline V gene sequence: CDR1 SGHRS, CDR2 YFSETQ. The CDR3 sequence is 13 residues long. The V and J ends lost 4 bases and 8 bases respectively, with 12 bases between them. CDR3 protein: CASSQGDWEKLFF. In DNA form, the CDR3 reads TGCGCCAGCAGCCAGGGTGATTGGGAAAAACTGTTTTTT.

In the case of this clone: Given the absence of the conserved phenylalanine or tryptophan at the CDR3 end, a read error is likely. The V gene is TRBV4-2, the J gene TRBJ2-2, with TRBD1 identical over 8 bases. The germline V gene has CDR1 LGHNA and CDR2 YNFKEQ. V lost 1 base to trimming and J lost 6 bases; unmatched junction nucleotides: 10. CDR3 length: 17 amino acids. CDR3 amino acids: CASSQATRTGFPGELFL. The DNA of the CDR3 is TGTGCCAGCAGCCAAGCCACACGGACAGGGTTCCCCGGGGAGCTGTTTCTT.

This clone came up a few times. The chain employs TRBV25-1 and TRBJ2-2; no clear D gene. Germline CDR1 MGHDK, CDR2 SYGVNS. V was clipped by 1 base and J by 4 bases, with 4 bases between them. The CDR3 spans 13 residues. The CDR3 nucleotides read TGTGCCAGCAGTGAATGGGGCACCGGGGAGCTGTTTTTT. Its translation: CASSEWGTGELFF. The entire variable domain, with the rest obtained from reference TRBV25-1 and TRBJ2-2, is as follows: EADIYQTPRYLVIGTGKKITLECSQTMGHDKMYWYQQDPGMELHLIHYSYGVNSTEKGDLSSESTVSRIRTEHFPLTLESARPSHTSQYLCASSEWGTGELFFGEGSRLTVL.

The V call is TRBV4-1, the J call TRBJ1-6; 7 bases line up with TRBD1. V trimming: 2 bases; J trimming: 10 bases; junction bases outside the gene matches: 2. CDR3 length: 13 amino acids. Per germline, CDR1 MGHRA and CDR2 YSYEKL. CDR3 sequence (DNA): TGCGCCAGCAGCCAAAACAGGGGATCACCCCTCCACTTT. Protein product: CASSQNRGSPLHF.

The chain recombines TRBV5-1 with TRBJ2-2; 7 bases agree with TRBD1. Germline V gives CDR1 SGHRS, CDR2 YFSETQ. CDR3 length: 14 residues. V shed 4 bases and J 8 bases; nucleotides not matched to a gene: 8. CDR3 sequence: CASSDRAIGGELFF. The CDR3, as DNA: TGCGCCAGCAGCGACAGGGCCATAGGAGGGGAGCTGTTTTTT.

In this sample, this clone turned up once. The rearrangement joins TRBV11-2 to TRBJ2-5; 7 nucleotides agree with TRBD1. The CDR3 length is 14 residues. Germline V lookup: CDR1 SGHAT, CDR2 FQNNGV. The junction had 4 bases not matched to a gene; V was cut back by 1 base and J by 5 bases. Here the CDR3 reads CASSLGRGLETQYF. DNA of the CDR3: TGTGCCAGCAGCTTAGGCAGGGGGTTGGAGACCCAGTACTTC.

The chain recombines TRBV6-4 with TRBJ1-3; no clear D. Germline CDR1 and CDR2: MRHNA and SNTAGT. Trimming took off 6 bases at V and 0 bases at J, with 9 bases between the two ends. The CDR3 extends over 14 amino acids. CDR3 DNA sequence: TGTGCCAGCAGCCCGGGCCACTCTGGAAACACCATATATTTT. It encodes CASSPGHSGNTIYF.

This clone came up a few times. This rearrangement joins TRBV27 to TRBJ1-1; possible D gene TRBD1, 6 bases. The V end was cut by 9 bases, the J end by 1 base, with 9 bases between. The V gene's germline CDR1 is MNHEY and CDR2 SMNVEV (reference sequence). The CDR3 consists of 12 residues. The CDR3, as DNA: TGTGCCAGTGGGGGGCCGAACACTGAAGCTTTCTTT. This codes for CASGGPNTEAFF.

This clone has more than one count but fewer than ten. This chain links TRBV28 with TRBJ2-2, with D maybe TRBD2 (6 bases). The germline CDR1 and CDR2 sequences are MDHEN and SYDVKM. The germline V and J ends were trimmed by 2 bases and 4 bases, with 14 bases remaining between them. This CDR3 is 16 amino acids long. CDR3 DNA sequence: TGTGCCAGCAGTTTAGTCGGGAGTCATGTCACCGGGGAGCTGTTTTTT. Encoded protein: CASSLVGSHVTGELFF.

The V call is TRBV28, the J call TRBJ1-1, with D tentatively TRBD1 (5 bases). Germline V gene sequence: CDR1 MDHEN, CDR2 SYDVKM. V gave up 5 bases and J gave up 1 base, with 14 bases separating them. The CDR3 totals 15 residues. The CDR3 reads CASSPLGGANTEAFF. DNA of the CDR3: TGTGCCAGCAGTCCCCTGGGGGGAGCGAACACTGAAGCTTTCTTT.

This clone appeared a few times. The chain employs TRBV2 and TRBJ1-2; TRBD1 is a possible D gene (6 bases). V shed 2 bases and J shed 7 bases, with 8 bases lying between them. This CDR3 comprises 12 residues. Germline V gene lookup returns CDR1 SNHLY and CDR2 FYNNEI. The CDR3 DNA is TGTGCCAGCAGTGAAACCAGGGGTGGCTACACCTTC. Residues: CASSETRGGYTF.